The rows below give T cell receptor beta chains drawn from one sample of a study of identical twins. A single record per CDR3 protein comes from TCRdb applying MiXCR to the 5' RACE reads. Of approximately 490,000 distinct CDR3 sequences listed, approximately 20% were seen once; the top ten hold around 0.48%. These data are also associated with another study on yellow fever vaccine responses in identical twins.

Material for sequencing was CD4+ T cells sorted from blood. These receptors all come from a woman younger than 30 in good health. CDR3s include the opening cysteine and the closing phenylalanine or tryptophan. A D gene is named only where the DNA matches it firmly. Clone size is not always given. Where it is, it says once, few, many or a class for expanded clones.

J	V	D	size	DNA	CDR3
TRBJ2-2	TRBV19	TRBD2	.	TGTGCCAGTAGGGGAGCGGGAGCTGGGACCGGGGAGCTGTTTTTT	CASRGAGAGTGELFF
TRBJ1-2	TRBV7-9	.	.	TGTGCCAGCAGCTTAGCGATGGTAGGAGGGCCTTATGGCTACACCTTC	CASSLAMVGGPYGYTF
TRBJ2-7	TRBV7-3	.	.	TGTGCCAGCAGCTTAAGGCCCGGGCACCCCTACGAGCAGTACTTC	CASSLRPGHPYEQYF
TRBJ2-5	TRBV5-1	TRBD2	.	TGCGCCAGCAGCTCGGGACTAGCGGGAGGATCCCAAGAGACCCAGTACTTC	CASSSGLAGGSQETQYF
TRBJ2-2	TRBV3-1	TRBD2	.	TGTGCCAGCAGCCGCCATATAGCGGGGGGGTCCGGGGAGCTGTTTTTT	CASSRHIAGGSGELFF
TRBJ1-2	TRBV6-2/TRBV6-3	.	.	TGTGCCAGCAGACAGGGATCCTATGGCTACACCTTC	CASRQGSYGYTF
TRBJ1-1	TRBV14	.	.	TGTGCCAGCAGCCAAGCGGGAACTAAGAACACTGAAGCTTTCTTT	CASSQAGTKNTEAFF
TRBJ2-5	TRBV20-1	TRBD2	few	TGCAGTGCTAGAGATGGTCCCCCCAGCGGGAGGTCGGAGACCCAGTACTTC	CSARDGPPSGRSETQYF
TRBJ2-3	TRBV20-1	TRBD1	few	TGCAGTGCTAGAGATTCGGGACAGGGGACAGATACGCAGTATTTT	CSARDSGQGTDTQYF
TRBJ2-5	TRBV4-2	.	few	TGTGCCAGCAGCCAAGTGGGCGGGACAGAAGAGACCCAGTACTTC	CASSQVGGTEETQYF
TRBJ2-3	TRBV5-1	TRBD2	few	TGCGCCAGCAGTTCACACCAGGTTAGCGGGACTAGCACAGATACGCAGTATTTT	CASSSHQVSGTSTDTQYF
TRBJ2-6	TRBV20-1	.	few	TGCAGTGCTAGAGTGGAGGGTAATACGGGGGCCAACGTCCTGACTTTC	CSARVEGNTGANVLTF
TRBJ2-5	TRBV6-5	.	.	TGTGCCAGCAGTTACCCAGCCCCCCTCGAAAGCAGAGAGACCCAGTACTTC	CASSYPAPLESRETQYF
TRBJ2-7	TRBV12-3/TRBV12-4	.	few	TGTGCCAGCAGTTCACACGGGGCTAGCAACTCCTACGAGCAGTACTTC	CASSSHGASNSYEQYF
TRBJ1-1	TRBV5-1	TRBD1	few	TGCGCCAGCCAGCAGGGGGTCGCAGCGAACACTGAAGCTTTCTTT	CASQQGVAANTEAFF
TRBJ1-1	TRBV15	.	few	TGTGCCACCAGCGTTGCGGGCGTTCAAGCTTTCTTT	CATSVAGVQAFF
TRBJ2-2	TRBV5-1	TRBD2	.	TGCGCCAGCAGCTCGGGACTAGCGGGGGGTCTGTTCGCGAACACCGGGGAGCTGTTTTTT	CASSSGLAGGLFANTGELFF
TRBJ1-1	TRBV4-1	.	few	TGCGCCAGCAGCCTAACAGGGAGAAGGACTGAAGCTTTCTTT	CASSLTGRRTEAFF
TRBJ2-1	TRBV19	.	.	TGTGCCAGTAGCGGGGGGCGCTCCTACAATGAGCAGTTCTTC	CASSGGRSYNEQFF